The sequence of this TCR beta chain was determined in a study of cytomegalovirus exposure and HLA in healthy donors listed by TCRdb under 2017. Looking at the study overall: According to an earlier analysis of around 600 of the donors, some 170 million T cells yielded 90 million to 130 million unique TCR beta sequences and about 300 Gb of sequence data. A later analysis re-examined previously published TCR beta repertoires from several hundred donors and added high-resolution HLA genotyping to investigate patterns of TCR occurrence. Besides the first cohort of approximately 670 subjects, a separate validation cohort made up of about 120 different subjects was used. The number of donors typed differed by locus, with 629-630 for A, B, C, DRB1 and DQB1, over 500 for DQA1, 600 to 610 for DPA1, and some 440 for DPB1. Alongside the repertoire data, information on donor age, sex, ethnicity and CMV serostatus was compiled. Rather than drawing on any new phenotypic data, the later analysis identified candidate immune exposures from TCR beta sequences and the way those sequences occurred across donors. Four to six DR-DQ haplotypes were handled as single units for association and clustering because linkage in the cohort was strong. Every repertoire in the discovery cohort had been generated on one and the same sequencing platform. Across under 500 genotyped donors of the cohort, an average of approximately 220,000 unique TCR beta nucleotide sequences per donor were sequenced, and 15% to 20% of those sequences were non-productive. The aim of the study was to test whether cataloging public T cell receptors could identify signatures of past pathogen exposure. Of the 300 to 500 genotyped donors, approximately 81% were placed in the genetic ancestry cluster associated with self-reported Caucasian donors. Genome-wide SNP genotypes for about 65% of the roughly 670 donors were used in a later genetic analysis, which treated that subset as a discovery cohort. To predict cytomegalovirus infection status, the study brought together high-throughput TCR immunosequencing, statistical association of individual TCRs with disease status, and machine learning. Class I and class II HLA loci were covered by the typing at four-digit resolution. Roughly 320 gigabases of sequencing data and around 90 million unique TCR sequences made up an early release that covered 640 HLA-typed donors. Using immunosequencing, the study profiled T cell repertoires from approximately 700 subjects and related those repertoires to cytomegalovirus serostatus. An earlier analysis of around 580 of the donors used high-throughput TCR beta sequencing to judge whether each TCR beta V gene segment behaved as functional or pseudogenic. The paper as a whole reports these results and caveats: A later analysis found that HLA-associated TCR beta chains were more clonally expanded and had lower generation probabilities than equally common non-associated chains. The study gave a list of under 200 TCR beta chains associated with cytomegalovirus. The presence/absence analyses assumed that sequencing depth was roughly uniform across donors, and that assumption may not be true. In an earlier analysis of fewer than 700 of the donors, most TCR beta V segments appeared in productive rearrangements about 90% or about 30% of the time, broadly matching IMGT annotations. HLA typing was unavailable for some donors at each locus, so association tests used only the typed subset. A later analysis found that most CMV-associated TCR beta chains appeared HLA-restricted, with HLA associations seemingly driven largely by CMV exposure. Correlated functional status among segregating V segments might be attributable to linkage disequilibrium, but an unknown experimental factor could not be ruled out. Specific HLA alleles were associated with 15,000 to 20,000 TCR beta sequences at a false discovery rate of 0.05 in a later analysis. In vitro tests confirmed that a few of the cytomegalovirus-associated TCR beta chains recognize cytomegalovirus antigens. When HLA alleles, especially DR and DQ, strongly co-occurred, attributing TCR associations to individual alleles was difficult. Cytomegalovirus status was reported to be diagnosed by the classifier with high specificity and sensitivity in both the original and validation cohorts. The 87-base-pair reads could not distinguish some IMGT-functional V segments, including TRBV6-2 and TRBV6-3, so those segments were excluded. Several of the top co-occurrence clusters appeared to be linked to parvovirus B19, influenza, CMV and Epstein-Barr virus, according to a later analysis. According to a later genetic analysis, donors in an Asian-associated ancestry cluster had fewer N-insertions in productive TCRs than the roughly 700-donor mean. The only immune exposure information available for the cohort was CMV serostatus. A further reported finding was that TCR beta sequences accurately predicted the HLA-A and HLA-B alleles for most subjects in the first cohort. Because counts were too low, seventeen rarely observed V segments, including chromosome 9 orphons, were excluded from the earlier analysis of around 590 of the donors. The sequencing pipeline was judged likely to have produced a cluster of highly shared sequence variants as a technical artifact. The authors suggested that the approach could potentially be generalized to other disease states and immunological phenotypes. An association between a missense DCLRE1C variant and V-gene and J-gene trimming of TCR beta chains was found in a later genetic analysis and replicated in an independent cohort. In a later analysis, the rate of TCR association differed among HLA loci, with DRB1 alleles having the most associated TCRs and HLA-C alleles having the fewest. Only TCR beta chains were sequenced in this cohort, and the absence of alpha or paired-chain data limited detectable features. Across donors, most TCR sequences were observed very rarely, whereas some public TCRs were present in many individuals.

With regard to this clone: The antigen it recognizes is unknown.

To prepare the library, the immunoSEQ multiplex PCR assay was applied. For the multiplex PCR, a mixture combining 60 forward primers for TCR Vbeta segments and 13 reverse primers for TCR Jbeta segments was used. The CDR3 region of rearranged TCR beta genes was amplified from genomic DNA by a multiplex PCR assay. Amplified TCR beta libraries were sequenced as 87-base-pair reads on the Illumina HiSeq System. Concerning the study's data processing: A later analysis tallied approximately 87 million unique TCR beta chains across the 666 repertoires, and about 12 million of those chains were shared by two or more donors. Raw reads were error-corrected and collapsed into unique sequences by a nearest-neighbor algorithm in which closely related sequences were merged to remove PCR and sequencing errors. CDR3 sequences were aligned to IMGT reference sequences to assign V, D and J gene segments. For a sequence to be retained, a match of at least six nucleotides was required to both a V gene segment and a J gene segment. A rearrangement counted as productive if the CDR3 had no stop codons and remained in frame with V and J, and every other rearrangement counted as non-productive. CDR3 was defined by IMGT convention, running from the second conserved V-encoded cysteine to the conserved J-encoded phenylalanine. Sequences without an unambiguous match to a single V gene segment were excluded from the earlier analysis of about 600 of the donors. An earlier analysis of approximately 590 of the donors classified V segments as functional when productive rearrangements were above 56.7% and as segregating when the standard deviation between donors was above 5%. A statistical classification framework was built to diagnose cytomegalovirus status from the catalog of TCR beta chain sequences. A later analysis assigned V and J genes by comparing TCR nucleotide sequences with IMGT/GENE-DB human TR gene sequences. In a later analysis, CDR3 sequences and most-parsimonious VDJ recombination scenarios were assigned using the TCRdist pipeline. A later analysis defined each TCR beta chain by its CDR3 amino acid sequence plus V-gene family, and excluded reads lacking a unique V-gene family. A later analysis removed several hundred highly shared, low-generation-probability nucleotide sequences to deal with suspected cross-contamination and a sequencing artifact. A later analysis calculated a clonal expansion index for each public chain from normalized within-repertoire ranks of inferred template counts. In a later analysis, generation probabilities were computed using a VDJ recombination model fitted to out-of-frame rearrangements, and the results were checked against IGoR. A later analysis scored TCR-TCR, TCR-HLA and TCR-CMV co-occurrence with hypergeometric tests, applying a repertoire-size bias correction to TCR pairs. False discovery rates were estimated in a later analysis by permuting HLA or CMV assignments 20 times. In a later analysis, co-occurring TCRs were grouped using DBSCAN, and TCRdist sequence similarity was added for clustering within HLA-allele-positive subsets. Co-occurrence clustering excluded repertoires with fewer than 30,000 or more than 120,000 public chains, plus five with anomalous nucleotide sharing. Sourced from immuneACCESS, this table was stored by TCRdb with only in-frame sequences that have V and J called. A share of the clones is absent; for the studies checked, an unresolved V gene accounts for under half, and the remainder has no known explanation. V, J and clone size reflect that table, while D and trimming were determined from the DNA. Per the sample table, the count is 45,000 to 60,000 clones. The ten largest clones capture around 17% of the sample.

Inclusive of the bounding cysteine and phenylalanine, the CDR3 is 16 residues long. Solely the CDR3 DNA is kept, with 48 bases framed from the first base. The germline V and J ends show losses of 5 bases and 0 bases respectively, and no gene match explains 7 bases of the junction. Sequences SGHTA (CDR1) and FQGTGA (CDR2) are obtained from the germline V gene. In total, roughly 670 healthy bone marrow donors made up the cohort. At the time of sampling, every cohort member was nominally healthy, though immune exposures that went unrecorded were likely present. The donor tested CMV seronegative, placing the donor among the 300 to 400 seronegative members of the cohort. A peripheral blood sample was provided by each donor, and peripheral blood mononuclear cells were used for TCR beta sequencing. The Qiagen DNeasy Blood Extraction Kit was used to extract genomic DNA from the blood cell samples.

The sample consisted of PBMCs. The sequence links TRBV7-3 to TRBJ1-3, with 7 middle bases fitting TRBD1. This TCR came from a male donor in good health and CMV-seronegative. The CDR3 region: CASSPLDRSSGNTIYF. The base sequence is TGTGCCAGCAGCCCTTTGGACAGGAGCTCTGGAAACACCATATATTTT.